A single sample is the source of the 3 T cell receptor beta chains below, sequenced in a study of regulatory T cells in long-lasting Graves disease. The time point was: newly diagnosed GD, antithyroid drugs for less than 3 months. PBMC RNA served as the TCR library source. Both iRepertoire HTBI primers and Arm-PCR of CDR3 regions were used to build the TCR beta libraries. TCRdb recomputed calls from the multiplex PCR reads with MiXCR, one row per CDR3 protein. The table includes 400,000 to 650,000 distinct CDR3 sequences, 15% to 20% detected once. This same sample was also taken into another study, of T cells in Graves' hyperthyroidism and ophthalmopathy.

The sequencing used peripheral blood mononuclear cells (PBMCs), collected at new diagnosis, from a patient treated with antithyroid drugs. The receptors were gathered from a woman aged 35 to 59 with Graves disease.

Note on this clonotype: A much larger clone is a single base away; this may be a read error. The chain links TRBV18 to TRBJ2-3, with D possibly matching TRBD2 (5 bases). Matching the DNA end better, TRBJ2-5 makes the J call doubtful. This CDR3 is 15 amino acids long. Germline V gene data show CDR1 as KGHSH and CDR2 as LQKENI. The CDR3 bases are TGTGCCAGCTCACCTTTTATGACTATCGATGGGACCCAGTACTTC. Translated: CASSPFMTIDGTQYF.

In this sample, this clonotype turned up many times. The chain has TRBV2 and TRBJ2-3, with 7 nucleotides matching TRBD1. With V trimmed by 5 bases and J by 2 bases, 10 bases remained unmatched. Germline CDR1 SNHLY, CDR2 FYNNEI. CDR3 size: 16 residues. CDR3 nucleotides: TGTGCCAGCAGTTATGTAGGGGACAGCCCCACAGATACGCAGTATTTT. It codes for CASSYVGDSPTDTQYF.

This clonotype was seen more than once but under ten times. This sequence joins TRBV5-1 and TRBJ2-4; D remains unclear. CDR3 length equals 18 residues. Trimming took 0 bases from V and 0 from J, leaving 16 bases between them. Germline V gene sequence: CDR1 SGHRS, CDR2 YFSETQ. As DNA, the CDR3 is TGCGCCAGCAGCTTGGGGATAGGTTCGGGCCTAGCCAAAAACATTCAGTACTTC. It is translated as CASSLGIGSGLAKNIQYF.